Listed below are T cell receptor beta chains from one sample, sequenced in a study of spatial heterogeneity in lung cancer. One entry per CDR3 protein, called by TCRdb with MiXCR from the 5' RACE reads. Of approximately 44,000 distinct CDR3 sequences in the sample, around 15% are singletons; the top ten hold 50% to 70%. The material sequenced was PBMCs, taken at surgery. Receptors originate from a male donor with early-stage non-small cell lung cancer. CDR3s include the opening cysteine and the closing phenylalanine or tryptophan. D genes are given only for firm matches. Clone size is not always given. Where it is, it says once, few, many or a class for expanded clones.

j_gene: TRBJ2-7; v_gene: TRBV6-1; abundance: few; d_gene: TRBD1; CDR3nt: TGTGCCAGCAGTACCGGACAGGGCGGATACGAGCAGTACTTC; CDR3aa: CASSTGQGGYEQYF
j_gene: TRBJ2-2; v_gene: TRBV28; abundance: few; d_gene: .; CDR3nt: TGTGCCAGCATCACCATCGGAGGAGGACTGAACACCGGGGAGCTGTTTTTT; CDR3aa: CASITIGGGLNTGELFF
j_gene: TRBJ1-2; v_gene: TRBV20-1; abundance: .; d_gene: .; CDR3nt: TGCAGTGCCCCCGGGGCCCTGAGCTACACCTTC; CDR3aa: CSAPGALSYTF
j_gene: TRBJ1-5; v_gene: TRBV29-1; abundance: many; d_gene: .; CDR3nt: TGCAGCGTCCGAGTTGGCAATCAGCCCCAGCATTTT; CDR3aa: CSVRVGNQPQHF
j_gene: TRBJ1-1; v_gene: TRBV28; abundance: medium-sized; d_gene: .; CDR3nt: TGTGCCAGCAGCCCCGTTCGAACGAACACTGAAGCTTTCTTT; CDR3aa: CASSPVRTNTEAFF
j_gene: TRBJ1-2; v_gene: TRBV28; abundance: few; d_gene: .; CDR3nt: TGTGCCAGCAGTTTAGGAGGAGTCCCCCTTGGCTACACCTTC; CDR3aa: CASSLGGVPLGYTF
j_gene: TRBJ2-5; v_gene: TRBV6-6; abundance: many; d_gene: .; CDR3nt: TGTGCCAGCAGTTATCTCCTTGGAGAGACCCAGTACTTC; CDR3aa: CASSYLLGETQYF
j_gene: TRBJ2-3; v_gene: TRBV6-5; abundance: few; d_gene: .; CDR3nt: TGTGCCAGCAGTCCAGTCCCCACAGATACGCAGTATTTT; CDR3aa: CASSPVPTDTQYF
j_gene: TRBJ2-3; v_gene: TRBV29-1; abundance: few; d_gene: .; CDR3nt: TGCAGCGTTGAGGCGGTAAGCGGGTTGGGCACAGATACGCAGTATTTT; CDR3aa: CSVEAVSGLGTDTQYF
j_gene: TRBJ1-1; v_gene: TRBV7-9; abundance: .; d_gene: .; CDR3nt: TGTGCCAGCAGACCTACTGGGAGGGCTTTCTTT; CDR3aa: CASRPTGRAFF
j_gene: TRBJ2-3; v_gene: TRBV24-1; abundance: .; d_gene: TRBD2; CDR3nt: TGTGCCACCAGTGATGACTACCTAGCGGGAGGGCCAAGTGATACGCAGTATTTT; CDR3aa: CATSDDYLAGGPSDTQYF
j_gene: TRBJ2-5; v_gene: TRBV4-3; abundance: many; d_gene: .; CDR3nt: TGCGCCAGCAGCCAAGAATTCAGGGTAGAGACCCAGTACTTC; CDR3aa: CASSQEFRVETQYF
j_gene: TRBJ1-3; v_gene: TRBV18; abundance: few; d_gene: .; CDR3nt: TGTGCCAGCTCACCGGCGGCGCCCTCCGGAAACACCATATATTTT; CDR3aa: CASSPAAPSGNTIYF
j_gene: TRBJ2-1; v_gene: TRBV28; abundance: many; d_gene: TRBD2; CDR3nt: TGTGCCAGCAGTTTGTATCGGCTAGCGGGGGAAACGCAGAACAATGAGCAGTTCTTC; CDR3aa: CASSLYRLAGETQNNEQFF
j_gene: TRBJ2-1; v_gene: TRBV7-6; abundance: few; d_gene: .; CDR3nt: TGTGCCAGCAGCCCTAACCGGGACTGGGGGCGAAATGGGTACAATGAGCAGTTCTTC; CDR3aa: CASSPNRDWGRNGYNEQFF
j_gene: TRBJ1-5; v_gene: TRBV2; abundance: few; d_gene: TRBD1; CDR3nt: TGTGCCAGCAGCCCCGGGACAGGGGGCAATAGCAATCAGCCCCAGCATTTT; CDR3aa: CASSPGTGGNSNQPQHF
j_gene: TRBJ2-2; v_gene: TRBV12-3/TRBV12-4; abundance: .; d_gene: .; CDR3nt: TGTGCCAGCAGTTTAGTTACCCCATCTGGCGATACCGGGGAGCTGTTTTTT; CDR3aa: CASSLVTPSGDTGELFF
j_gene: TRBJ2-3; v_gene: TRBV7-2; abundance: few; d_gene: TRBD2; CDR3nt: TGTGCCAGCAGCTTAGACGGGCGGGGGGCGTCATCTAGCACAGATACGCAGTATTTT; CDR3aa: CASSLDGRGASSSTDTQYF
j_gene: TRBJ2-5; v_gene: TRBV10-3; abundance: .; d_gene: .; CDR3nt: TGTGCCATCAGTGAGTTAAAAGGGGGAGAGACCCAGTACTTC; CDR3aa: CAISELKGGETQYF
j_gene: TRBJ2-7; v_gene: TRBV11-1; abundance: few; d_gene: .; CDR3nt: TGTGCCAGCAGCTTAGAGGAGGGTCAATACATCGGGTACGAGCAGTACTTC; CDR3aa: CASSLEEGQYIGYEQYF
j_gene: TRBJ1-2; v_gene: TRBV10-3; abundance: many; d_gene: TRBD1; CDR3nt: TGTGCCATCGAAGGCACCGAGACAGGGGATCGCGGCTACACCTTC; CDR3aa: CAIEGTETGDRGYTF
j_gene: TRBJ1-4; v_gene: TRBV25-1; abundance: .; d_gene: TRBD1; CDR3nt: TGTGCCAGCAGTCCTCAGGGGGTCACTAATGAAAAACTGTTTTTT; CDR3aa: CASSPQGVTNEKLFF
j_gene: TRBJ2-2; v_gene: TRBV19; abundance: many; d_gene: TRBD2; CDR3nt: TGTGCCAGTAGGCTGGCGGAGCGGGAGGATACCGGGGAGCTGTTTTTT; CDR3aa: CASRLAEREDTGELFF
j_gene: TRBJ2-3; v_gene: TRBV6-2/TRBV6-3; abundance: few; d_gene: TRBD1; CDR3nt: TGTGCCAGCAGTTACTCGAGAGTCTTCGGGACAGGGGTTGCAGATACGCAGTATTTT; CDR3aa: CASSYSRVFGTGVADTQYF
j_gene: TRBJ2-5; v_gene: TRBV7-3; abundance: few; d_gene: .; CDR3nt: TGTGCCAGCAGCTCCGCCCCTTCAGAGGGGGGAGAGACCCAGTACTTC; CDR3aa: CASSSAPSEGGETQYF
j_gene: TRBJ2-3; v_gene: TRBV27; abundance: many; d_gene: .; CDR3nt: TGTGCCAGCAGTTTAGGTAGACCCCCAGATACGCAGTATTTT; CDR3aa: CASSLGRPPDTQYF
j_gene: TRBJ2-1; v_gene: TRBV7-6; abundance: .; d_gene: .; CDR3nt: TGTGCCAGCAGCCCTTGGACGGGAAACAATGAGCAGTTCTTC; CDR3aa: CASSPWTGNNEQFF
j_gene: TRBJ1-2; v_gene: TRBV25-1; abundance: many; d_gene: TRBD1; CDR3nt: TGTGCCAGCAGTGACGGACAGGTCTATGGCTACACCTTC; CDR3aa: CASSDGQVYGYTF
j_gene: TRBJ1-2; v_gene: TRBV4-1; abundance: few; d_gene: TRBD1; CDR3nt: TGCGCCAGCAGCCACGGAGGGGACAGGGGCCTATGGAGCTACACCTTC; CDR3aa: CASSHGGDRGLWSYTF
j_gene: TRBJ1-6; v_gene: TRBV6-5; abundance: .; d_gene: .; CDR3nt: TGTGCCAGCAGTATAATGGCCAGGCCGGGGTCACCCCTCCACTTT; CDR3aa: CASSIMARPGSPLHF
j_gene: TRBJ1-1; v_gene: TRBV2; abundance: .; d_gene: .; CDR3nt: TGTGCCAGCAGTTCCCGGACGGGAGACACTGAAGCTTTCTTT; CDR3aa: CASSSRTGDTEAFF
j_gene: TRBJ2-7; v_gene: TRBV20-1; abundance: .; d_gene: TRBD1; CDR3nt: TGCAGTGCCAAAGGAGCAGGGGGCGCGGGGTCCTACGAGCAGTACTTC; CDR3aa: CSAKGAGGAGSYEQYF
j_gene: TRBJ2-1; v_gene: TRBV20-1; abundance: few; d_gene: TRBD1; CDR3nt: TGCAGTGCCACGGACAGGGTCGGATACAATGAGCAGTTCTTC; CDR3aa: CSATDRVGYNEQFF
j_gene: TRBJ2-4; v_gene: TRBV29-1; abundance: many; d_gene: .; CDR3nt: TGCAGCGTCCTTCAGGGGGGCTCCATTCAGTACTTC; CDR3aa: CSVLQGGSIQYF
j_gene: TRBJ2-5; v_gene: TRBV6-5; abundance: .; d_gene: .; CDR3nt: TGTGCCAGCAGTTACCTCTCGACCGGCGAGACCCAGTACTTC; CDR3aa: CASSYLSTGETQYF
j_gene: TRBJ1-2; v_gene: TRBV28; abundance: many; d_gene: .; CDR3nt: TGTGCCAGCCATTGGGCCGTGGGGGATGGCTACACCTTC; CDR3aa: CASHWAVGDGYTF
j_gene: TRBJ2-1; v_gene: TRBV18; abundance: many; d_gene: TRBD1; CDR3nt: TGTGCCAGCGTGGGACAGGGGACTAATGAGCAGTTCTTC; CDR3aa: CASVGQGTNEQFF
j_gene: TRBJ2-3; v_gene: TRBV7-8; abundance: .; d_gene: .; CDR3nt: TGTGCCAGCAGCTTTGGACTGCACACAGATACGCAGTATTTT; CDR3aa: CASSFGLHTDTQYF
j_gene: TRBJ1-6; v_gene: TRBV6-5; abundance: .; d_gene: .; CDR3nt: TGTGCCAGCAGTTATACAGGCCGCTCACCCCTCCACTTT; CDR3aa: CASSYTGRSPLHF
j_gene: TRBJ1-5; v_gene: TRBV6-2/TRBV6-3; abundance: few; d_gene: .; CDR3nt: TGTGCCAGCAGTGGGGACGGACGTCGGCCCCAGCATTTT; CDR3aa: CASSGDGRRPQHF
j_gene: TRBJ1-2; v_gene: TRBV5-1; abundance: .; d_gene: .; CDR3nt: TGCGCCAGCAGCCCCCGACCAACAGTATCCCTCAGAGCTAACTATGGCTACACCTTC; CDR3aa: CASSPRPTVSLRANYGYTF
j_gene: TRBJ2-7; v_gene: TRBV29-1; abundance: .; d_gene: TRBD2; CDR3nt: TGCAGCGTTGGGACTAGCGGCTCCTACGAGCAGTACTTC; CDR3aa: CSVGTSGSYEQYF
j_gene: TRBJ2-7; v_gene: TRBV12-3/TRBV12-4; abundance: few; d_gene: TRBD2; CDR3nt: TGTGCCAGCAGTTTGACTAGCTATCACCCCGAGCAGTACTTC; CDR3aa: CASSLTSYHPEQYF
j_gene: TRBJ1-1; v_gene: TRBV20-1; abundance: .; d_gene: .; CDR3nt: TGCAGTGCTAACCCAGGATGGGTAACTGAAGCTTTCTTT; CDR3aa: CSANPGWVTEAFF
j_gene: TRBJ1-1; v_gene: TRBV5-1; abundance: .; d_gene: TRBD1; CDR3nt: TGCGCCAGCAGCGGCCGGGACAGGGGTCCCACTGAAGCTTTCTTT; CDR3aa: CASSGRDRGPTEAFF
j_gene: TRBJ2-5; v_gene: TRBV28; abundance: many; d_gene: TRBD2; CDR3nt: TGTGCCAGCGCCCCGCGGGGAGGGCCCTCCGAGACCCAGTACTTC; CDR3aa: CASAPRGGPSETQYF